This entry concerns a single T cell receptor beta chain. Its antigen is unidentified. The sample belongs to a study of siplizumab effects on memory and regulatory T cells. The study, taken as a whole, reports: Naive T cells looked more diverse than memory cells, and they looked like major contributors to the alloresponse. Sequences that were alloreactive and traceable to unstimulated CD4+ memory cells were significantly reduced by siplizumab.

Germline-derived CDR1 and CDR2 are SGDLS and YYNGEE. With 0 bases clipped from V and 4 bases from J, the junction kept 6 bases outside the gene matches. The CDR3 sequence is 16 residues long. Profiled with immunoSEQ multiplex PCR; TCRdb holds only in-frame clones, not every one. The repertoire holds 87,000 or so clones, with 94% as singletons. The genes are TRBV9 and TRBJ2-5; 10 positions match TRBD2. Sequencing was done on a sample of non-Treg CD4+ T cells sorted from blood. The receptor was derived from a human donor in good health. The CDR3 is CASSVDLAGVIETQYF. The CDR3, as DNA: TGTGCCAGCAGCGTAGACCTAGCGGGAGTGATAGAGACCCAGTACTTC. Full variable domain (rest looked up from reference TRBV9 and TRBJ2-5): DSGVTQTPKHLITATGQRVTLRCSPRSGDLSVYWYQQSLDQGLQFLIQYYNGEERAKGNILERFSAQQFPDLHSELNLSSLELGDSALYFCASSVDLAGVIETQYFGPGTRLLVL.